This T cell receptor (beta chain) was sequenced in a study of blood T cell repertoires in COVID-19. About the research overall: Acute and convalescent COVID-19 specimens originated in the United States, Italy and Spain.

The CDR3 totals 16 residues. Germline CDR1 reads WNHNN; CDR2 reads SYGVQD (reference sequence). The V and J ends lost 3 bases and 6 bases, in that order; junction bases with no gene match: 14. In the authors' workflow: Estimated nucleated cell counts came from reference gene primer amplification. This table comes from immunoSEQ multiplex PCR, and its TCRdb copy is limited to in-frame clones, with some not included. Clone size and V and J calls were adopted from that table, with D and trimming inferred from the DNA. The sample lists roughly 190,000 clones, approximately 83% occurring once. This sequence joins TRBV10-1 and TRBJ2-7; 7 nucleotides align to TRBD1. The sequence derives from a human donor with acute or convalescent COVID-19. The donor label of this sample is uncertain. Sample: peripheral blood. The CDR3 sequence: CASSDQIPDRAGEQYF. As DNA, the CDR3 is TGCGCCAGCAGTGACCAGATTCCCGACAGGGCAGGCGAGCAGTACTTC.